The subject of this entry is one TCR beta chain. Its target is unknown. These data belong to a study of cytomegalovirus exposure and HLA in healthy donors. Study-wide results and caveats: Reportedly, diagnosis of cytomegalovirus status by the classifier showed high specificity and sensitivity.

Despite likely unrecorded immune exposures, the donors were nominally healthy at the time of sampling. 60 Vbeta and 13 Jbeta primers were used in PCR. The repertoire was sequenced with immunoSEQ multiplex PCR; TCRdb's copy has only in-frame clones and lacks some. Of 100,000 or so clones listed, more than 9.5% are singletons. CDR1 and CDR2 from the germline V gene are MNHNY and SVGAGI (reference sequence). The CDR3 spans 14 residues. V lost 6 bases, J lost 6 bases, and 15 bases lay in between. The genes are TRBV6-6 and TRBJ1-5, with D possibly matching TRBD1 (5 bases). Sequenced input: PBMCs. This clonotype was sampled from a man aged 40-49 years in good health and CMV-seropositive. Here the CDR3 DNA reads TGTGCCAGCAGCCCTACAGGATCGTCTCAGCCCCAGCATTTT. This encodes CASSPTGSSQPQHF.